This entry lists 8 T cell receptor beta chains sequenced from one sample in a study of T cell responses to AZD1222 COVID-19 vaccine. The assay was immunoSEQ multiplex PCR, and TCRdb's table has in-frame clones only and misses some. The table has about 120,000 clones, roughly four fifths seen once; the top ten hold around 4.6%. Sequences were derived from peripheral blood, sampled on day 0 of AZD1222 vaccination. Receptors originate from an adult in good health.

CDR3 amino acids: CASSGDRVRQPQHF. CDR3 DNA: TGTGCCAGCAGTGGAGACAGGGTTCGGCAGCCCCAGCATTTT. The chain is built from TRBV2 and TRBJ1-5, with 7 bases matching TRBD1. J lost 7 bases, V lost 4 bases, and 7 bases had no gene match. This CDR3 contains 14 residues. Germline V CDR1 and CDR2: SNHLY, FYNNEI.

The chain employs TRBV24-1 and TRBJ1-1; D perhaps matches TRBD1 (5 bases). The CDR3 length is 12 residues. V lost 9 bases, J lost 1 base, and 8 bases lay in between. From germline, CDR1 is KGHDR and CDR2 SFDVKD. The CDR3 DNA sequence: TGTGCCACCGGTGGGGCGAACACTGAAGCTTTCTTT. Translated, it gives CATGGANTEAFF.

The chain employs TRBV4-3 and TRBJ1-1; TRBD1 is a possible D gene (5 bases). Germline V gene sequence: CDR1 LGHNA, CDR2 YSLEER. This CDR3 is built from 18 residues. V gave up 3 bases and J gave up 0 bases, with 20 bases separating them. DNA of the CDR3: TGCGCCAGCAGCCACAAGTGGGGACTAGAATTAATGAACACTGAAGCTTTCTTT. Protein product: CASSHKWGLELMNTEAFF.

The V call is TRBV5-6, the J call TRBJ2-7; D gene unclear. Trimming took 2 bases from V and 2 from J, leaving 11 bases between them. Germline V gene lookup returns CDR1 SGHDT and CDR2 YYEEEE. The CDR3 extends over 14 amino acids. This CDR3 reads CASSLEQPPYEQYF. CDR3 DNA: TGTGCCAGCAGCTTAGAACAGCCCCCCTACGAGCAGTACTTC.

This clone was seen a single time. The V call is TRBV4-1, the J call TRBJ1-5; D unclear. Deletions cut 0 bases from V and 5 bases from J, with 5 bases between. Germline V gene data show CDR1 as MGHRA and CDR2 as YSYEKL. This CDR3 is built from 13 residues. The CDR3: CASSQDNYQPQHF. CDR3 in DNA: TGCGCCAGCAGCCAAGACAATTATCAGCCCCAGCATTTT.

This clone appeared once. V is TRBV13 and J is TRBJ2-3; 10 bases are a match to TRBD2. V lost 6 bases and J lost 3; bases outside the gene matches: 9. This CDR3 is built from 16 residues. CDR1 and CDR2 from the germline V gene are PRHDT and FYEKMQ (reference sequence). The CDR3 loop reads CASRTPGLASTDTQYF. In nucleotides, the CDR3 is TGTGCCAGCAGGACACCGGGACTAGCGTCGACAGATACGCAGTATTTT.

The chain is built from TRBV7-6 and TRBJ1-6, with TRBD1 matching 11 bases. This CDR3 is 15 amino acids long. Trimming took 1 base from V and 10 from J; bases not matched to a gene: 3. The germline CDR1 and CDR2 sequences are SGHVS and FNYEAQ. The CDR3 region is CASSLGGQGDSPLHF. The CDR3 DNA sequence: TGTGCCAGCAGCTTAGGGGGACAGGGGGACTCACCCCTCCACTTT.

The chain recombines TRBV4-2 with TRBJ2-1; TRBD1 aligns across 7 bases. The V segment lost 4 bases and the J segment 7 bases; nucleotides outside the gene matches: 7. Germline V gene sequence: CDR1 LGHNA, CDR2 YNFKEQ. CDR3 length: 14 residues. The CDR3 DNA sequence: TGTGCCAGCAGCCTGTACAGGGGAGAGAATGAGCAGTTCTTC. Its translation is CASSLYRGENEQFF.